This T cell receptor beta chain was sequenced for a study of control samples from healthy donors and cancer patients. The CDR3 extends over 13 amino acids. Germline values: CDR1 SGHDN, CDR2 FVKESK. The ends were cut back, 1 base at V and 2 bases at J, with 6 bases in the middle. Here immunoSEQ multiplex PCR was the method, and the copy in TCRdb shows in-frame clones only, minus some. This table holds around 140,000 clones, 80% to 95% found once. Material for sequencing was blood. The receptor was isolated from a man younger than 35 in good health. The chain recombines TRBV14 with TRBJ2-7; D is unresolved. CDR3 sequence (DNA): TGTGCCAGCAGCCAAGTAGTAGCCTACGAGCAGTACTTC. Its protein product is CASSQVVAYEQYF.